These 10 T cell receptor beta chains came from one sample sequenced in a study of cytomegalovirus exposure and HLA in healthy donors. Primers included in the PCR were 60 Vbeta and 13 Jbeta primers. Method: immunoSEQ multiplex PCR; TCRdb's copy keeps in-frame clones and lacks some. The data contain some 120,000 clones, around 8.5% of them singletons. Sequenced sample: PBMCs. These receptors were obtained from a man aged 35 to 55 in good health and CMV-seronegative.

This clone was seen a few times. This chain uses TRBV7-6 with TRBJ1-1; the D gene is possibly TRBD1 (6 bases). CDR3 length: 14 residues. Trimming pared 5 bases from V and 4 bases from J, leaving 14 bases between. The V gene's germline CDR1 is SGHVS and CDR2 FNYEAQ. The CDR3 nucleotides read TGTGCCAGCAGCGCAAGGGGGGAGGGCACTGAAGCTTTCTTT. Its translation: CASSARGEGTEAFF.

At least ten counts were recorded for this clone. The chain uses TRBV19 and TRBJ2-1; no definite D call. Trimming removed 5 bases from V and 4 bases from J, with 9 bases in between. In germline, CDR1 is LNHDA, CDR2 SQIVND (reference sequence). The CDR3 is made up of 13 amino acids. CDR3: CASSLTSYNEQFF. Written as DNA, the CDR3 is TGTGCCAGTAGTCTCACAAGTTACAATGAGCAGTTCTTC.

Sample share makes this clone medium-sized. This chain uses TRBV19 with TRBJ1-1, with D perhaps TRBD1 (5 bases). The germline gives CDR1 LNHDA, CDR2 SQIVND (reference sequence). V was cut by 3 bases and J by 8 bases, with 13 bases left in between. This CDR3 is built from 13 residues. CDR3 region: CASSIPPTGEAFF. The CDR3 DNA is TGTGCCAGTAGTATCCCACCCACAGGAGAAGCTTTCTTT.

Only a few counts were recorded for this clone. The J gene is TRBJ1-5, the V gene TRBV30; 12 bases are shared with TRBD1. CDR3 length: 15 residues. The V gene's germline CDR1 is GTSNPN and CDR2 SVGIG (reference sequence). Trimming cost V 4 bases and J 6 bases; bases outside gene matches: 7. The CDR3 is CAWNSGTGGFQPQHF. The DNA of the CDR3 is TGTGCCTGGAATAGTGGGACAGGGGGCTTTCAGCCCCAGCATTTT.

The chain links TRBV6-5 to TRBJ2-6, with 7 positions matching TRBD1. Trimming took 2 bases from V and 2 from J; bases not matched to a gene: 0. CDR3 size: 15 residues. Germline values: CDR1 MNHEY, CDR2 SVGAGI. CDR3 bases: TGTGCCAGCAGTTACGACAGGGCTGGGGCCAACGTCCTGACTTTC. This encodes CASSYDRAGANVLTF.

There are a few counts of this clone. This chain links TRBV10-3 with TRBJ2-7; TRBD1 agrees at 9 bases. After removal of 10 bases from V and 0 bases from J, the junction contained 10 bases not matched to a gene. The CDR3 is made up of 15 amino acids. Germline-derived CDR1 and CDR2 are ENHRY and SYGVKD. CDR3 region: CATKADRGLSYEQYF. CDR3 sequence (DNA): TGTGCCACAAAAGCGGACAGGGGCCTCTCCTACGAGCAGTACTTC.

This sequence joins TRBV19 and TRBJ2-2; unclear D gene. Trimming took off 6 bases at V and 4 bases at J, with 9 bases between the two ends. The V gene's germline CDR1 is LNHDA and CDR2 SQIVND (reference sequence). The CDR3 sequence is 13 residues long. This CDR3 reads CASSGARTGELFF. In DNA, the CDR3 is TGTGCCAGTAGCGGAGCGCGCACCGGGGAGCTGTTTTTT. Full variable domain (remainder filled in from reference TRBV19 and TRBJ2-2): DGGITQSPKYLFRKEGQNVTLSCEQNLNHDAMYWYRQDPGQGLRLIYYSQIVNDFQKGDIAEGYSVSREKKESFPLTVTSAQKNPTAFYLCASSGARTGELFFGEGSRLTVL.

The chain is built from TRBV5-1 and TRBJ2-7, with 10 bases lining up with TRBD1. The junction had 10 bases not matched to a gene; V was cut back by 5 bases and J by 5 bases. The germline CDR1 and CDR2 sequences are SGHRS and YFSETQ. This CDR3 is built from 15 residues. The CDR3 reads CASSYSPGQGHEQYF. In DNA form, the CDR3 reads TGCGCCAGCAGTTACTCCCCGGGACAGGGGCACGAGCAGTACTTC.

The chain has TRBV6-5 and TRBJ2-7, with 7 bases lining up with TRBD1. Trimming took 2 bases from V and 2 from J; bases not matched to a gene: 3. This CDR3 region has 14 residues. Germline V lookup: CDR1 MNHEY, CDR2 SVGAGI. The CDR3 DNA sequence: TGTGCCAGCAGTTACGAACAGGGGACCTACGAGCAGTACTTC. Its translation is CASSYEQGTYEQYF.

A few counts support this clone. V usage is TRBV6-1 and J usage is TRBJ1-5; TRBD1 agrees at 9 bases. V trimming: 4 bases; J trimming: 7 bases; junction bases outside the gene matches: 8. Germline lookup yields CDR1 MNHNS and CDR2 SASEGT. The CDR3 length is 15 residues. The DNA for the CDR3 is TGTGCCAGCAGTGGGGACAGGGTCACCTCACAGCCCCAGCATTTT. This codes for CASSGDRVTSQPQHF.